This T cell receptor (beta chain) was retrieved from a study of post-analysis software for immune sequencing data. Study-wide background: The cohort encompassed relapsing-remitting, secondary progressive and progressive-relapsing multiple sclerosis disease courses. Broader study findings: For normalized Chao1 diversity, multiple sclerosis patients scored significantly lower than controls did. Controls had lower frequencies than patients of a handful of TRBV segments, which included TRBV5-6, TRBV5-1 and TRBV20-1. Under the F measure, samples that were prepared in one batch clustered strongly together.

With respect to this clonotype: The antigen is not known.

Germline-derived CDR1 and CDR2 are SGHVS and FQNEAQ. V lost 1 base and J 7 bases, leaving 11 bases between the germline ends. This CDR3 has 13 amino acids. TCR beta libraries were prepared from cDNA with unique molecular identifiers. The yield from roughly 1 to 10 million T cells was around 500,000 cDNA molecules in total. One entry per CDR3 protein results from TCRdb running MiXCR on the PCR reads. Counted here are more than 450,000 distinct CDR3 sequences, 44% occurring once; the ten biggest clones make up about 1.5%. The clonotype was recovered from a girl aged 10-17 years with multiple sclerosis. V is TRBV7-8 and J is TRBJ2-7; D is uncertain. Sample: blood. CDR3 sequence reads: CASSLGARWEQYF. As DNA, the CDR3 is TGTGCCAGCAGCTTAGGGGCGCGTTGGGAGCAGTACTTC.